Presented here are 28 T cell receptor beta chains from one specimen sequenced in a study of blood T cell repertoires in COVID-19. Sequencing was performed with immunoSEQ multiplex PCR; in TCRdb, only in-frame clones are kept and a portion is missing. The top ten hold about 8.8% of the sample, which has about 200,000 clones, around 90% seen once. The specimen was PBMCs or T cells enriched from blood (not recorded which). Source of these receptors: a woman under 30 who had recovered from COVID-19.

The V call is TRBV9, the J call TRBJ2-7; a weak D match, TRBD1 (6 bases). CDR1 and CDR2 from the germline V gene are SGDLS and YYNGEE. This CDR3 has 14 residues. V shed 4 bases and J shed 4 bases, with 15 bases lying between them. This CDR3 is CASSPTDREYEQYF. The CDR3 region has the DNA TGTGCCAGCAGCCCTACGGACAGAGAATACGAGCAGTACTTC. Full variable domain (rest looked up from reference TRBV9 and TRBJ2-7): DSGVTQTPKHLITATGQRVTLRCSPRSGDLSVYWYQQSLDQGLQFLIQYYNGEERAKGNILERFSAQQFPDLHSELNLSSLELGDSALYFCASSPTDREYEQYFGPGTRLTVT.

The chain has TRBV7-2 and TRBJ2-4; maybe TRBD2 (7 bases). There are 13 residues in the CDR3. Germline lookup yields CDR1 SGHTA and CDR2 FQGNSA. V dropped 6 bases and J dropped 5 bases, with 11 bases sitting between them. The CDR3 loop is CASRKGGENIQYF. CDR3 nucleotides: TGTGCCAGCAGAAAAGGGGGGGAAAACATTCAGTACTTC.

The chain has TRBV7-2 and TRBJ2-1, with a possible D match to TRBD2 (6 bases). Trimming removed 4 bases from V and 4 bases from J, with 23 bases in between. The CDR3 runs to 18 residues. Germline loops: CDR1 SGHTA, CDR2 FQGNSA. The CDR3 bases are TGTGCCAGCAGCTCCACTCTTTTGCTAGCGAAAGAGTACAATGAGCAGTTCTTC. This encodes CASSSTLLLAKEYNEQFF.

The CDR3 protein is CASSSGLGGADIQYF. The CDR3 coding sequence is TGTGCCAGCAGCTCGGGACTAGGGGGGGCGGACATTCAGTACTTC. The chain recombines TRBV11-3 with TRBJ2-4; 8 bases align to TRBD2. The CDR3 covers 15 residues. The V gene's germline CDR1 is SGHNT and CDR2 YENEEA. After removal of 4 bases from V and 8 bases from J, the junction contained 10 bases not matched to a gene.

The chain has TRBV27 and TRBJ2-1; a possible D gene is TRBD1 (5 bases). V shed 1 base and J shed 5 bases, with 12 bases lying between them. There are 15 residues in the CDR3. Germline values: CDR1 MNHEY, CDR2 SMNVEV (reference sequence). The CDR3 loop is CASSLFPRANNEQFF. The CDR3 DNA is TGTGCCAGCAGTTTATTCCCCAGGGCGAACAATGAGCAGTTCTTC.

This rearrangement joins TRBV12-5 to TRBJ2-5, with 7 bases that match TRBD2. Germline CDR1 and CDR2: LGHNT and FRNRAP. CDR3 length: 16 amino acids. With V trimmed by 2 bases and J by 0 bases, 6 bases remained unmatched. CDR3 amino acids: CASGLTTGGYQETQYF. CDR3 sequence (DNA): TGTGCTAGTGGTTTGACGACGGGGGGTTACCAAGAGACCCAGTACTTC.

The chain is built from TRBV29-1 and TRBJ1-2; 8 bases match TRBD1. The germline gives CDR1 SQVTM, CDR2 ANQGSEA. The CDR3 totals 14 residues. The junction had 12 bases not matched to a gene; V was cut back by 5 bases and J by 7 bases. DNA for the CDR3: TGCAGCGTTAACCCGGCAGGACAGGGTGGTGGCTACACCTTC. Residues: CSVNPAGQGGGYTF.

This clone appeared a single time. The chain carries TRBV28 and TRBJ2-5; 10 positions match TRBD1. CDR1 MDHEN and CDR2 SYDVKM come from the germline V gene. The ends lost 6 bases at V and 5 bases at J; junction bases unmatched: 6. The CDR3 covers 14 residues. The CDR3 protein is CASSRDRGVETQYF. The CDR3 DNA reads TGTGCCAGCAGCCGGGACAGGGGAGTGGAGACCCAGTACTTC. Drawing the rest from reference TRBV28 and TRBJ2-5, the complete variable domain is DVKVTQSSRYLVKRTGEKVFLECVQDMDHENMFWYRQDPGLGLRLIYFSYDVKMKEKGDIPEGYSVSREKKERFSLILESASTNQTSMYLCASSRDRGVETQYFGPGTRLLVL.

The V and J genes are TRBV28 and TRBJ2-3; TRBD2 is a possible D gene (6 bases). CDR1 MDHEN and CDR2 SYDVKM come from the germline V gene. Trimming left V 5 bases short and J 0 bases short, with 15 bases between. The CDR3 totals 16 residues. CDR3 protein: CASSGSEGTSTDTQYF. CDR3 coding DNA: TGTGCCAGCAGTGGGTCGGAGGGGACTAGCACAGATACGCAGTATTTT.

This clone has just one count. The V and J genes are TRBV7-9 and TRBJ2-1, with 12 bases aligning to TRBD2. The germline CDR1 and CDR2 sequences are SEHNR and FQNEAQ (reference sequence). Trimming took 2 bases from V and 7 from J; bases not matched to a gene: 3. The CDR3 has 15 amino acids. As DNA, the CDR3 is TGTGCCAGCAGCTTAACACTAGCGGGGGGTAATGAGCAGTTCTTC. It encodes CASSLTLAGGNEQFF. Full variable domain (remainder filled in from reference TRBV7-9 and TRBJ2-1): DTGVSQNPRHKITKRGQNVTFRCDPISEHNRLYWYRQTLGQGPEFLTYFQNEAQLEKSRLLSDRFSAERPKGSFSTLEIQRTEQGDSAMYLCASSLTLAGGNEQFFGPGTRLTVL.

The CDR3 DNA reads as TGTGCCAGCAGCTTCGGGCAGGGCTATAATTCACCCCTCCACTTT. Residues: CASSFGQGYNSPLHF. The chain links TRBV5-5 to TRBJ1-6; a weak D match, TRBD1 (5 bases). Trimming shortened V by 2 bases and J by 3 bases, and 9 bases separated the two germline ends. The V gene's germline CDR1 is SGHKS and CDR2 YYEKEE (reference sequence). CDR3 length equals 15 residues.

The J gene is TRBJ1-6, the V gene TRBV19; TRBD1 agrees at 10 bases. The CDR3 totals 15 residues. Trimming took 7 bases from V and 7 from J; bases not matched to a gene: 7. The V gene's germline CDR1 is LNHDA and CDR2 SQIVND (reference sequence). The CDR3 is CASNNPGQGNSPLHF. Here the CDR3 DNA reads TGTGCCAGTAATAATCCGGGACAGGGGAATTCACCCCTCCACTTT.

This chain joins TRBV6-5 and TRBJ2-3, with 7 bases matching TRBD1. The ends lost 6 bases at V and 2 bases at J; junction bases unmatched: 5. CDR1 is MNHEY, CDR2 SVGAGI, per germline. The CDR3 is 14 residues long. The CDR3, as DNA: TGTGCCAGCAGCCAGGACAGGTACACAGATACGCAGTATTTT. Translated: CASSQDRYTDTQYF.

This chain connects TRBV9 to TRBJ2-2; 8 positions agree with TRBD1. Germline V lookup: CDR1 SGDLS, CDR2 YYNGEE. V lost 2 bases to trimming and J lost 4 bases; unmatched junction nucleotides: 7. CDR3 length: 16 amino acids. In DNA, the CDR3 is TGTGCCAGCAGCGTCTGGACAGGGAGTCCCACCGGGGAGCTGTTTTTT. It specifies CASSVWTGSPTGELFF.

The rearrangement links TRBV20-1 to TRBJ2-3; 8 nucleotides align to TRBD1. CDR1 is DFQATT and CDR2 is SNEGSKA in the germline V gene (reference sequence). Losses at the gene ends were 3 bases for V and 1 base for J; bases not matched to a gene: 3. CDR3 length: 14 amino acids. CDR3 sequence (DNA): TGCAGTGCTAGTCGGGGACAGGGCACAGATACGCAGTATTTT. Protein sequence: CSASRGQGTDTQYF.

The V and J genes are TRBV5-1 and TRBJ1-1; possible D gene TRBD1, 5 bases. The germline V gene encodes CDR1 SGHRS and CDR2 YFSETQ. The V end was cut by 1 base, the J end by 10 bases, with 20 bases between. The CDR3 length is 15 residues. This CDR3 is CASSLRAGPVGGAFF. The CDR3 nucleotides are TGCGCCAGCAGCTTGAGGGCAGGGCCGGTCGGGGGAGCTTTCTTT.

The rearrangement links TRBV5-6 to TRBJ1-1, with no clear D. This CDR3 has 15 residues. V lost 0 bases and J lost 6, with 15 bases in between. The germline V gene encodes CDR1 SGHDT and CDR2 YYEEEE. The CDR3 region has the DNA TGTGCCAGCAGCTTGGGGAGGCCCGCGTTGTCTGAAGCTTTCTTT. This encodes CASSLGRPALSEAFF.

The V gene is TRBV4-1, the J gene TRBJ1-2; the D gene is possibly TRBD1 (5 bases). Trimming pared 3 bases from V and 8 bases from J, leaving 19 bases between. This CDR3 is built from 15 residues. Looked up from germline, CDR1 is MGHRA and CDR2 is YSYEKL. CDR3 nucleotide sequence: TGCGCCAGCAGCCACACGACGGAGCCAGGGCGCGGCTACACCTTC. Encoded protein: CASSHTTEPGRGYTF.

V and J are TRBV15 and TRBJ1-1; a possible D gene is TRBD1 (6 bases). V was clipped by 4 bases and J by 4 bases, with 10 bases between them. Germline CDR1 reads LNHNV; CDR2 reads YYDKDF (reference sequence). This CDR3 is 13 amino acids long. This CDR3 is CATSTRTVTEAFF. The CDR3 DNA sequence: TGTGCCACCAGCACTCGGACAGTCACTGAAGCTTTCTTT.

The J gene is TRBJ1-5, the V gene TRBV15; D is undetermined. The germline V gene has CDR1 LNHNV and CDR2 YYDKDF (reference sequence). The V gene lost 4 bases and the J gene lost 2 bases, with 12 bases spanning the gap. This CDR3 has 15 amino acids. CDR3 DNA sequence: TGTGCCACCAGCAAAGCACCGAGGGGCAATCAGCCCCAGCATTTT. Amino acids: CATSKAPRGNQPQHF.

V and J are TRBV27 and TRBJ2-7, with TRBD2 as a possible D gene (5 bases). The V gene's germline CDR1 is MNHEY and CDR2 SMNVEV (reference sequence). CDR3 length: 14 residues. The ends were cut back, 6 bases at V and 2 bases at J, with 14 bases in the middle. CDR3 nucleotides: TGTGCCAGCAGGAGGGCGACTGGCACCTACGAGCAGTACTTC. It translates to CASRRATGTYEQYF.

The V and J genes are TRBV4-1 and TRBJ2-7; 7 bases are shared with TRBD1. The J segment lost 3 bases and the V segment lost 0 bases, leaving 2 bases of the junction unmatched. Germline CDR1 is MGHRA and CDR2 is YSYEKL. The CDR3 sequence is 14 residues long. In DNA form, the CDR3 reads TGCGCCAGCAGCCAAGATGCAGGGGGCTACGAGCAGTACTTC. It yields the protein CASSQDAGGYEQYF.

V usage is TRBV7-9 and J usage is TRBJ1-1, with 7 positions matching TRBD1. Losses at the gene ends were 2 bases for V and 4 bases for J; bases not matched to a gene: 10. This CDR3 has 16 amino acids. Germline-derived CDR1 and CDR2 are SEHNR and FQNEAQ (reference sequence). CDR3 loop: CASSLRQGGVSTEAFF. The CDR3 bases are TGTGCCAGCAGCTTACGGCAGGGGGGAGTAAGCACTGAAGCTTTCTTT.

The chain uses TRBV30 and TRBJ2-1; 8 bases align to TRBD1. The germline gives CDR1 GTSNPN, CDR2 SVGIG (reference sequence). The CDR3 contains 15 residues. V lost 3 bases, J lost 3 bases, and 7 bases stayed unmatched. Here the CDR3 DNA reads TGTGCCTGGAGACGCTTAGGACAGGGCTACAATGAGCAGTTCTTC. Its translation: CAWRRLGQGYNEQFF.

The CDR3 here is CASSFVKGLVGELFF. For the CDR3, the DNA is TGTGCCAGCAGTTTCGTGAAGGGGTTGGTCGGGGAGCTGTTTTTT. The chain employs TRBV28 and TRBJ2-2, with D possibly matching TRBD1 (5 bases). This CDR3 contains 15 residues. With 3 bases removed from V and 7 bases from J, the gap between germline ends came to 15 bases. Germline loops: CDR1 MDHEN, CDR2 SYDVKM.

V is TRBV4-1 and J is TRBJ1-2, with D uncertain. CDR3 length: 15 amino acids. Trimming removed 0 bases at V and 2 bases at J, with 10 bases between. CDR1 is MGHRA, CDR2 YSYEKL, per germline. DNA for the CDR3: TGCGCCAGCAGCCAAGATTCCGGGGTCAACTATGGCTACACCTTC. It translates to CASSQDSGVNYGYTF.

This chain links TRBV5-1 with TRBJ2-7; maybe TRBD1 (7 bases). CDR1 is SGHRS and CDR2 is YFSETQ in the germline V gene. Trimming stripped 3 bases from V and 3 bases from J, with 19 bases between. This CDR3 region has 16 residues. CDR3 sequence reads: CASSSSPQGRFYEQYF. CDR3 coding DNA: TGCGCCAGCAGCTCTTCTCCACAGGGGAGGTTCTACGAGCAGTACTTC.

V usage is TRBV23-1 and J usage is TRBJ1-1, with a tentative D call TRBD1 (6 bases). TRBV23-1 qualifies as an ORF whose function is uncertain. V was cut by 3 bases and J by 6 bases, with 17 bases left in between. This CDR3 region has 15 residues. In nucleotides, the CDR3 is TGCGCCAGCAGTCATACACAGCCAGGGGAACCTGAAGCTTTCTTT. As protein: CASSHTQPGEPEAFF.